A selection of T cell receptor beta chains follows, all from one sample in a study of primary melanoma T cells and metastatic recurrence. Only in-frame clones appear in the TCRdb table, and some are missing; sequencing was by immunoSEQ multiplex PCR. The data contain 1,200 or so clones, about 90% of them singletons. The sequencing sample was made of melanoma tumor tissue. The receptor set was obtained from a human donor with melanoma. The CDR3 runs from the conserved cysteine through the conserved F or W.

v_gene	j_gene	CDR3aa
TRBV6-8	TRBJ2-1	CAISALTGVGDEQFF
TRBV15	TRBJ2-1	CATSRAGGVRAGAPEQFF
TRBV1	TRBJ2-3	CASRLGGWRDTQYF
TRBV6-8	TRBJ2-7	CASSDTGTDRTEQYF
TRBV7-1	TRBJ2-1	CASRRVGSDNEQFF
TRBV29-1	TRBJ2-3	CSVLVAGQTDTQYF
TRBV11-3	TRBJ2-2	CASSLSWVGLAAGGELFF
TRBV29-1	TRBJ1-4	CSVEDQGKGEKLFF
TRBV11-3	TRBJ1-1	CASSLPGQGSEAFF
TRBV7-8	TRBJ2-2	CASSLEGAGELFF
TRBV19	TRBJ2-1	CASSVGGDSYNEQFF
TRBV11-3	TRBJ2-6	CASSFRSGANVLTF
TRBV29-1	TRBJ1-4	CSVAQGVGEKLFF
TRBV19	TRBJ1-4	CASSMTVHEKLFF
TRBV22-1	TRBJ1-2	CASSFYEGLDYGYTF
TRBV18	TRBJ1-1	CASSPSLGTVEAFF
TRBV19	TRBJ2-3	CASSLRDRGADTQYF
TRBV9	TRBJ2-7	CASSSWTSGYEQYF
TRBV6-8	TRBJ2-5	CASGTGSETQYF
TRBV18	TRBJ2-6	CASSPLSTSSGANVLTF
TRBV11-3	TRBJ2-1	CASSSILGTNEQFF
TRBV19	TRBJ2-6	CASSIVLSGANVLTF
TRBV9	TRBJ2-6	CATFGDLDSGANVLTF
TRBV30	TRBJ1-1	CAWSVAGRDEAFF
TRBV6-8	TRBJ2-7	CASSWLGYEQYF
TRBV7-4	TRBJ2-2	CASTLRPSAYTGELFF
TRBV5-8	TRBJ2-2	CASSSGLTGELFF
TRBV28	TRBJ1-2	CASSLTGNDGYTF
TRBV15	TRBJ2-1	CATSTKAGVYHNEQFF
TRBV19	TRBJ2-3	CASGGLASTDTQYF
TRBV11-3	TRBJ2-5	CASSSSRVNQETQYF